Listed below are T cell receptor beta chains from one sample, sequenced in a study of blood T cell repertoires in COVID-19. Assay: immunoSEQ multiplex PCR; the TCRdb copy retains only in-frame clones and omits some. This sample has roughly 100,000 clones, with roughly 89% found just once. Sequencing was carried out using peripheral blood. The receptors stem from an older man with active or convalescent COVID-19. The CDR3 runs from the conserved cysteine through the conserved F or W. The D gene is left open where the match is weak. Not every row has a clone size; where given, it reads once, few, many or a size class.

j_call	clone_size	d_call	v_call	cdr3_aa
TRBJ2-1	once	TRBD2	TRBV7-8	CASSLGGRGSYNEQFF
TRBJ2-5	few	TRBD2	TRBV5-1	CASSLGLAGGVQETQYF
TRBJ2-3	-	-	TRBV18	CASSPAGQNTDTQYF
TRBJ2-7	-	-	TRBV6-1	CASSGMTRDTSKSYEQYF
TRBJ2-7	-	TRBD1	TRBV6-5	CASSNRDRGRYEQYF
TRBJ1-1	once	TRBD1	TRBV28	CASSPGGTGRTEAFF
TRBJ2-1	-	-	TRBV3-1/TRBV3-2	CASSQGPDRIYNEQFF
TRBJ1-1	once	-	TRBV15	CATSRGPVGNTEAFF
TRBJ2-2	-	TRBD2	TRBV10-3	CATRTSGGSGGGELFF
TRBJ1-2	-	-	TRBV7-6	CASSSGLSYGYTF
TRBJ1-3	-	-	TRBV12-3/TRBV12-4	CASSLGGRNTIYF
TRBJ2-7	-	TRBD1	TRBV6-5	CASGRTGSYEQYF
TRBJ2-3	-	TRBD1	TRBV6-4	CASSSGQAGKGTQYF
TRBJ1-1	medium-sized	-	TRBV7-8	CASSFRATEAFF
TRBJ2-7	-	TRBD1	TRBV11-2	CASREGQGSHEQYF